This TCR beta chain was found in a study of CD8+CD57+ T cells in acquired aplastic anemia. The CDR3 is made up of 15 amino acids. CDR1 MNHNS and CDR2 SASEGT come from the germline V gene. V gave up 2 bases and J gave up 3 bases; unmatched junction bases: 4. The TCR beta profiling, which covered VDJ combination and CDR3 sequence, was carried out using genomic DNA as the template. TCRdb independently ran MiXCR on the reads; one entry per CDR3 protein. The data contain some 160,000 distinct CDR3 sequences, roughly 50% of them seen just once; the ten biggest clones take up about 30%. Study conclusions and caveats: Comparison of patients with controls identified around 31 shared CD8+ CDR3 sequences.

Comment on this clonotype: Antigen: not known.

Selection for sequencing was limited to patients who had shown CD8+CD57+ cell expansion by flow cytometry. All patients were therapy-naive when blood was sampled. The sequenced sample was sorted CD4+, CD8+, or CD8+CD57+ T cells (not recorded which) from PBMCs. The source of this sequence is a human donor with aplastic anemia. The gene calls are TRBV6-1 and TRBJ1-5; 7 nucleotides match TRBD1. CDR3 amino acids: CASSEIQGYNQPQHF. In DNA form, the CDR3 reads TGTGCCAGCAGTGAAATACAGGGGTACAATCAGCCCCAGCATTTT.